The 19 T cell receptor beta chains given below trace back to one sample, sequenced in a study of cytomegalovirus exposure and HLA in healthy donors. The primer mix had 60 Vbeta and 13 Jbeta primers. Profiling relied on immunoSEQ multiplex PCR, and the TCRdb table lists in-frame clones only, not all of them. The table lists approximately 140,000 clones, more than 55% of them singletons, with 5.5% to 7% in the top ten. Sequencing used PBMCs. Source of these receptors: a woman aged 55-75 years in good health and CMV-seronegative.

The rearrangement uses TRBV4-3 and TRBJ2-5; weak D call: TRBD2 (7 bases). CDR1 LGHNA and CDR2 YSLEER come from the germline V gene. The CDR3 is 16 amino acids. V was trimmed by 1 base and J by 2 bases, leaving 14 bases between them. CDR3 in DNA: TGCGCCAGCAGCCAAGGTAGTCGGGGGGCTCAAGAGACCCAGTACTTC. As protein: CASSQGSRGAQETQYF.

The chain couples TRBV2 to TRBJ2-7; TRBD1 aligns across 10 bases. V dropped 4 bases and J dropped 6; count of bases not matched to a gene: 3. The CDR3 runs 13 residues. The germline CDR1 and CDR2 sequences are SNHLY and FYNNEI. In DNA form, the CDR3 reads TGTGCCAGCAGTGTTGACAGGGGGCCCGAGCAGTACTTC. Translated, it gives CASSVDRGPEQYF. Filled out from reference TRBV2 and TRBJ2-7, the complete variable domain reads EPEVTQTPSHQVTQMGQEVILRCVPISNHLYFYWYRQILGQKVEFLVSFYNNEISEKSEIFDDQFSVERPDGSNFTLKIRSTKLEDSAMYFCASSVDRGPEQYFGPGTRLTVT.

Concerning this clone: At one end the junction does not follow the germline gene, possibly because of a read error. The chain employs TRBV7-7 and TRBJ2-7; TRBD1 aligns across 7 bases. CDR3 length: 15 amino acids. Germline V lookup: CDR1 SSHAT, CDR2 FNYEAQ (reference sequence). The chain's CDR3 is CASSLGQGVSNEQYF. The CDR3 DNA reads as TGTGCTAGCAGCTTAGGGCAGGGGGTATCGAACGAGCAGTACTTC.

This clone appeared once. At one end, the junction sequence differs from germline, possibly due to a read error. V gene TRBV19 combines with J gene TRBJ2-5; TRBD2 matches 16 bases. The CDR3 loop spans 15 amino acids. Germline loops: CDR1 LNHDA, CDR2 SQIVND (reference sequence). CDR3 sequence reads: CASSLGLAGGETQYF. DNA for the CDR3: TGTGCCAGTAGCCTGGGACTAGCGGGAGGGGAGACTCAGTACTTC.

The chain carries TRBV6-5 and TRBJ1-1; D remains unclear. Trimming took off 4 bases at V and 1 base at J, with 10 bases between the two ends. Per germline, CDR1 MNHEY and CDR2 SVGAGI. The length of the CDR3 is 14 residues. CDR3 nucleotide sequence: TGTGCCAGCAGTTCCAAATTACAGAACACTGAAGCTTTCTTT. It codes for CASSSKLQNTEAFF.

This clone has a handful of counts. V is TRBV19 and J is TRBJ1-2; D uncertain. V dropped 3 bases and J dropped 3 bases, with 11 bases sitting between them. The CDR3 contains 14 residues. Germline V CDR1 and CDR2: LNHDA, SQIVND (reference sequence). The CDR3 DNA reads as TGTGCCAGTAGTATTGGCAGATTTGACTATGGCTACACCTTC. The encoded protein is CASSIGRFDYGYTF.

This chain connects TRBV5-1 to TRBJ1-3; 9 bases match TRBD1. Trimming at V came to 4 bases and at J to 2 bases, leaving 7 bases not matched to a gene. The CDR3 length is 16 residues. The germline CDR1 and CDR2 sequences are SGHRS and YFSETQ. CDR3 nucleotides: TGCGCCAGCAGCGTCGCACAGGGGGCGCCTGGAAACACCATATATTTT. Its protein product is CASSVAQGAPGNTIYF.

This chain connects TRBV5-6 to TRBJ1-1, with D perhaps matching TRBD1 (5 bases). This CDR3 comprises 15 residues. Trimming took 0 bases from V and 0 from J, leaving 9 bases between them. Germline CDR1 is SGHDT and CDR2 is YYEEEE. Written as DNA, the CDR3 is TGTGCCAGCAGCTTGGTAACAGGCATGAACACTGAAGCTTTCTTT. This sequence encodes CASSLVTGMNTEAFF.

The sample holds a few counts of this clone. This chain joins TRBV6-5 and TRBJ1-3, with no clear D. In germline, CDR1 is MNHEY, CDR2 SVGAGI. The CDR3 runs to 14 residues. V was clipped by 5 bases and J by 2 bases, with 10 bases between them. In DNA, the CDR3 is TGTGCCAGCAGTGAGTGGAGGGCTGGAAACACCATATATTTT. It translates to CASSEWRAGNTIYF.

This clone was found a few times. The CDR3 nucleotides are TGTGCCAGCAGCCCAGGGGACAGGGGGCACAATGAGCAGTTCTTC. It yields the protein CASSPGDRGHNEQFF. J is TRBJ2-1 and V is TRBV7-9; 12 nucleotides agree with TRBD1. The CDR3 covers 15 residues. Germline values: CDR1 SEHNR, CDR2 FQNEAQ (reference sequence). The trim removed 5 bases at V and 5 bases at J, leaving 4 bases unmatched. The full variable domain, with the rest looked up from reference TRBV7-9 and TRBJ2-1, is DTGVSQNPRHKITKRGQNVTFRCDPISEHNRLYWYRQTLGQGPEFLTYFQNEAQLEKSRLLSDRFSAERPKGSFSTLEIQRTEQGDSAMYLCASSPGDRGHNEQFFGPGTRLTVL.

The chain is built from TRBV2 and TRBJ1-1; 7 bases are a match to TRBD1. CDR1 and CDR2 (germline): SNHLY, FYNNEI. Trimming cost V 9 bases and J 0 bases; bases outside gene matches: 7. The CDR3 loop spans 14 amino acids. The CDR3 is CARTGDFVNTEAFF. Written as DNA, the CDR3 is TGTGCCAGAACAGGGGACTTCGTGAACACTGAAGCTTTCTTT.

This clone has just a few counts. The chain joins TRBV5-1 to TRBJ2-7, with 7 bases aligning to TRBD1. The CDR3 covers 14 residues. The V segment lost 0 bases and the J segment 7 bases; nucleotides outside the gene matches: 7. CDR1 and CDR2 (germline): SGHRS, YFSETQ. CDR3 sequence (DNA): TGCGCCAGCAGCTTGGCCGAGGGGGCTAGGGAGCAGTACTTC. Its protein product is CASSLAEGAREQYF.

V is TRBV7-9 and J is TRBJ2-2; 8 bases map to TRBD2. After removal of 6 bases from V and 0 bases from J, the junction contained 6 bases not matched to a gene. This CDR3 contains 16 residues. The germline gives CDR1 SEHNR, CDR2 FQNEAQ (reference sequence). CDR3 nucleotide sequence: TGTGCCAGCAGTTTCCCGGGACTAGCGAACACCGGGGAGCTGTTTTTT. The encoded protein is CASSFPGLANTGELFF.

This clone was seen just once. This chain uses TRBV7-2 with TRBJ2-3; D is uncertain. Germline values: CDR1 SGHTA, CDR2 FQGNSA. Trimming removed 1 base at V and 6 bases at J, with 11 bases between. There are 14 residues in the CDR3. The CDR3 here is CASSLVPGSDTQYF. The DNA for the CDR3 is TGTGCCAGCAGCTTAGTACCCGGGTCCGATACGCAGTATTTT.

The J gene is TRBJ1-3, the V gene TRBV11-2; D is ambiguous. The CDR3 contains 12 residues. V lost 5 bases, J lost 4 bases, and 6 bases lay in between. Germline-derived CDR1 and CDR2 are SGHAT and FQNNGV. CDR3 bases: TGTGCCAGCAGCATCCCGGGAAACACCATATATTTT. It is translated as CASSIPGNTIYF.

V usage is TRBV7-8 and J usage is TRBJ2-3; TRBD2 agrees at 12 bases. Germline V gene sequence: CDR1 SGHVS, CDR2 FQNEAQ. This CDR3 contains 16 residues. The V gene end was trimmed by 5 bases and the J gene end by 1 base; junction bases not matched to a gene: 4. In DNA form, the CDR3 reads TGTGCCAGCAGCCCACGACTAGCGGGGGGCACAGATACGCAGTATTTT. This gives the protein CASSPRLAGGTDTQYF.

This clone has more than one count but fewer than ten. The CDR3 loop is CASSNSYGMRAFF. The CDR3 DNA is TGTGCCAGCAGCAACTCATACGGAATGAGGGCTTTCTTT. This rearrangement joins TRBV6-5 to TRBJ1-1, with D unclear. The CDR3 totals 13 residues. V gave up 6 bases and J gave up 11 bases, with 19 bases separating them. Germline CDR1 and CDR2: MNHEY and SVGAGI.

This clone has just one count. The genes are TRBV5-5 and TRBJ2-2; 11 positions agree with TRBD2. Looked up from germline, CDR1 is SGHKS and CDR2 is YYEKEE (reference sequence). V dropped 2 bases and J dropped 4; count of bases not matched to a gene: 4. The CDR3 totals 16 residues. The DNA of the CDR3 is TGTGCCAGCAGCTTTACTAGCGGGAGAGCCACCGGGGAGCTGTTTTTT. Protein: CASSFTSGRATGELFF. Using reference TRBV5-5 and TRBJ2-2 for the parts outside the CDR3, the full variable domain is DAGVTQSPTHLIKTRGQQVTLRCSPISGHKSVSWYQQVLGQGPQFIFQYYEKEERGRGNFPDRFSARQFPNYSSELNVNALLLGDSALYLCASSFTSGRATGELFFGEGSRLTVL.

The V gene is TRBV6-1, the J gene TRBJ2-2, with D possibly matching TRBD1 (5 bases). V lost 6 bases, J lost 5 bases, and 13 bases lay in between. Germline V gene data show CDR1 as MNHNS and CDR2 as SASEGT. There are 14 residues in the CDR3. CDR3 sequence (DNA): TGTGCCAGCAGCAGGGTACCGAGTACCGGGGAGCTGTTTTTT. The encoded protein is CASSRVPSTGELFF.